This T cell receptor (beta chain) came from a study of shared clonotypes between healthy human individuals. Whole-study context: CD8 memory received one plate per donor, CD8 naive two, CD4 memory three and CD4 naive three.

CD45RO-negative cells were positively selected for CCR7, leaving out terminally differentiated effector memory CD45RA+ cells. Each sample came from a Caucasian adult donor living in Nashville, Tennessee. General study points: It was only blood that was sampled, and tissue repertoires likely differ. Naive subsets tended to show greater estimated richness than memory subsets.

On this clone: No antigen is known for it.

The CDR3 totals 15 residues. Trimming left V 2 bases short and J 4 bases short, with 12 bases between. Germline V gene data show CDR1 as SNHLY and CDR2 as FYNNEI. Assay used: immunoSEQ multiplex PCR; TCRdb lists only in-frame clones, some missing. This table has over 2 million clones, about 95% appearing once. The V gene is TRBV2, the J gene TRBJ1-3; D gene ambiguous. Sequencing was performed on naive CD8+ T cells sorted from blood. The sequence derives from a man aged 18-30 years in good health. The CDR3 loop is CASSESKSEGNTIYF. CDR3 DNA: TGTGCCAGCAGTGAAAGTAAATCCGAAGGAAACACCATATATTTT.